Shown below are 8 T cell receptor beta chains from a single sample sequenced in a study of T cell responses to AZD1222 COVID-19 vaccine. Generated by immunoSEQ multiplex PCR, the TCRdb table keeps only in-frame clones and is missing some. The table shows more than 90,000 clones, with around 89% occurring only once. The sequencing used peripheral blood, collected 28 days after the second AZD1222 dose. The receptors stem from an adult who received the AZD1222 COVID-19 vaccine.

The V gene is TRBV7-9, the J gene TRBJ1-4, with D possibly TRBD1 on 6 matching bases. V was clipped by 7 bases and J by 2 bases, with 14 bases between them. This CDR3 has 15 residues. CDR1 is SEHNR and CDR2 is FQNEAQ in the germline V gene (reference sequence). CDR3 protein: CASNVQGGTNEKLFF. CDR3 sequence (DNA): TGTGCCAGCAACGTACAGGGAGGGACTAATGAAAAACTGTTTTTT.

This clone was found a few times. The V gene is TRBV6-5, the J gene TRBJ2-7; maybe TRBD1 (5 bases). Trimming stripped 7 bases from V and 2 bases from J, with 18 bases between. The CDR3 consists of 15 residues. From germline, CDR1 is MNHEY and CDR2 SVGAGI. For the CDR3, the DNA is TGTGCCAGCACTAACCAGGGTAAAAGACCCTACGAGCAGTACTTC. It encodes CASTNQGKRPYEQYF.

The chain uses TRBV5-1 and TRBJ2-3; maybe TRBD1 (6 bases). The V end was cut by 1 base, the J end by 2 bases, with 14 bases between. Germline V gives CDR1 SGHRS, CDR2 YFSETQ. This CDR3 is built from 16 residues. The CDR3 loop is CASSLTGMVDTDTQYF. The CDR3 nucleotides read TGCGCCAGCAGCTTGACAGGGATGGTGGACACAGATACGCAGTATTTT. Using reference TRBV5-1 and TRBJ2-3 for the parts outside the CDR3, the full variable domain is KAGVTQTPRYLIKTRGQQVTLSCSPISGHRSVSWYQQTPGQGLQFLFEYFSETQRNKGNFPGRFSGRQFSNSRSEMNVSTLELGDSALYLCASSLTGMVDTDTQYFGPGTRLTVL.

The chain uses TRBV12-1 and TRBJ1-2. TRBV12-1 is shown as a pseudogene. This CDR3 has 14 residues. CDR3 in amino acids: CASSWTGKNYGYTF. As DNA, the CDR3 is TGTGCCAGCAGCTGGACGGGGAAAAACTATGGCTACACCTTC.

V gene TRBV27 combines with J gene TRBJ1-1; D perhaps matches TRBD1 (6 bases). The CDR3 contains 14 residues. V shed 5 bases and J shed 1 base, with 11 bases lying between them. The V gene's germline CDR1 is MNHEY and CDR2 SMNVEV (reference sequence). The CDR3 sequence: CASSLRGSNTEAFF. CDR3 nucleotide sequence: TGTGCCAGCAGTCTCAGGGGTTCGAACACTGAAGCTTTCTTT.

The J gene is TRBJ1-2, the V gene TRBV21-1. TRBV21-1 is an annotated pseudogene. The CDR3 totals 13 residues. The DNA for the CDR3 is TGTGCCAGCAGCAAAGTCAGACCCTATGGCTACACCTTC. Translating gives CASSKVRPYGYTF.

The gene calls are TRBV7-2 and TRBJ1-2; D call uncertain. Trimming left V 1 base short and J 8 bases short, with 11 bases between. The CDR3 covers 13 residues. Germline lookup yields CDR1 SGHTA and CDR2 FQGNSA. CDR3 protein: CASSLGIGVGYTF. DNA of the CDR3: TGTGCCAGCAGCTTAGGGATCGGTGTGGGCTACACCTTC.

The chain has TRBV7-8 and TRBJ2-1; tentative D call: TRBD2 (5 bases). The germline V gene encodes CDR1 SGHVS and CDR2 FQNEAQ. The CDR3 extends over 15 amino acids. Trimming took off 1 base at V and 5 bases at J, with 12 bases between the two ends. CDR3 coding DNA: TGTGCCAGCAGCTTAGACCCTCCGAGGGACAATGAGCAGTTCTTC. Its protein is CASSLDPPRDNEQFF.